The following is a T cell receptor beta chain sequence with its context. The target antigen is unknown. This sample was included in a study of blood T cells in healthy people across ages. Study-level findings and limits: It was found that TCR beta diversity correlated strongly with the percentage of naive T cells. Roughly linear declines in TCR beta diversity per million T cells occurred with age.

Germline V gives CDR1 SGHRS, CDR2 YFSETQ. Trimming took 0 bases from V and 0 from J; bases not matched to a gene: 10. The CDR3 loop spans 19 amino acids. The second PCR ran roughly 6 to 11 cycles with a sample-barcoded 5' primer and J-beta primers. A template-switch adaptor that had 12 random nucleotides put a tag on each cDNA molecule. TCRdb itself ran the 5' RACE reads through MiXCR, one entry per CDR3 protein. The sample includes over a million distinct CDR3 sequences, roughly a quarter of them seen just once. This sample also belongs to another study, concerning T cells of mothers and their children. As that study records: The study recruited a few healthy Caucasian mothers and their six children as donors.

Sequenced input: blood. The chain is built from TRBV5-1 and TRBJ2-5; 11 nucleotides agree with TRBD2. The sequence was collected from a girl aged 2-15 years in good health. The DNA of the CDR3 is TGCGCCAGCAGCTTGGCCGAGGGACTAGCGGTGGGAAACCAAGAGACCCAGTACTTC. Protein: CASSLAEGLAVGNQETQYF.